Described below is a single T cell receptor beta chain sequence and its context. The specificity of this receptor is unknown. No clone much larger than this one lies a single base away; base qualities are absent. This record belongs to a study of shared clonotypes between healthy human individuals (dated by TCRdb to the early 2020s). As for the study more broadly: Three men and a couple of women, aged 18 to 49 years, made up the cohort. To estimate repertoire size and how much clonotype sharing occurs between individuals, the study deeply sequenced the blood TCR repertoires of 4 to 6 healthy adults. Each donor's leukapheresis produced roughly between about 0.85 and 10 billion PBMCs. Libraries were prepared and TCR repertoires were sequenced by different laboratories using diverse techniques, in order to increase sequencing depth and limit assay-specific biases. For each donor, three plates each were used for CD4 naive and CD4 memory, two plates were used for CD8 naive, and one plate was used for CD8 memory.

Donors were healthy HIV-negative adults with no recently reported acute infections or vaccinations. Every donor was a Caucasian adult residing in Nashville, Tennessee, USA. CD4+ T cells were enriched by magnetic negative selection; naive cells were then positively selected on CD45RA, and the negative fraction formed the memory subset. Blood was obtained by leukapheresis, after which PBMCs were separated by Ficoll-Histopaque density gradient centrifugation and cryopreserved in liquid nitrogen vapor phase. Purity and quantity of every magnetically sorted T cell population were checked by analytical flow cytometry. Genomic DNA was isolated from each sorted fraction and quantified by UV absorbance on a Nanodrop 2000c. The study at large found these results: Across four donors, 5% to 6% of naive CD4, approximately 4% of naive CD8, roughly 2.2% of memory CD4, and approximately 0.4% of memory CD8 clonotypes were shared. Incomplete sequencing was indicated by rarefaction of sorted-subset datasets, despite the large sequencing depth. Naive subsets generally had larger estimated clonotype richness than memory subsets did. Compared with non-shared clonotypes, clonotypes shared by all four sorted-subset donors had higher generation probabilities. The small number of donors limited the genetic and exposure-history diversity represented. Pairwise subsampling indicated that sequencing depth was expected to affect the degree of clonotype sharing among donors. Sampling was limited to blood, and TCR repertoires in tissue likely differ from TCR repertoires in blood.

Using the deep immunoSEQ assay, TCR CDR3 regions were amplified from genomic DNA by multiplex PCR. Genomic DNA extracted from each cell subset was distributed evenly over all wells of several immunoSEQ 96-well plates, and each plate served as one replicate. Each replicate PCR for sorted subsets received roughly 0.2 ug genomic DNA, equal to about 30,000 T cell genomes. The purified libraries were quantified using a Qubit 3.0 fluorometer, sized with a Bioanalyzer 2100, and then quantified again using the KAPA Library Quantification kit. Each immunoSEQ 96-well plate was sequenced on its own single-read 150-cycle Illumina NextSeq 550 flow cell. On the authors' methods: Because the immunoSEQ output included only junctional sequences and no quality scores, the filtering could not be the same as the filtering used for full-length reads. To assign V/J genes and CDR3, sequences were annotated using PyIR, a Python wrapper for IgBLAST v1.9, with IMGT germline references. Reads were removed for weak V/J assignments (E-value above 1e-6), missing CDR3, stop codons, out-of-frame junctions, or ambiguous translated residues. A V3J clonotype was defined by an identical inferred V gene, J gene, and CDR3 amino acid sequence. Percentage overlap between repertoires was calculated by dividing the number of shared unique clonotypes by the size of the smaller repertoire. RTK rarefaction, the Chao1 estimator, and Recon v2.1 estimates of unobserved clonotypes were used to assess repertoire richness. OLGA was used to compute generation probabilities for all TCRbeta clonotypes that the gDNA method yielded from four donors. Held by TCRdb, this immuneACCESS table contains in-frame sequences only and omits some clones. Under half of the omission traces to an unresolved V gene where checked; the cause of the rest is unknown. The V and J calls and clone size are taken from that table; D and trimming were inferred from the DNA. This sample gives some 2.1 million clones in total; around 95% of them show up just once. The ten top clones hold more than 0.1% of the sample.

The CDR3 measures 17 amino acids from cysteine to phenylalanine. The DNA shown is the 51-base CDR3, in frame from base 1. Taken from the germline V gene (reference sequence), the CDR1 and CDR2 loops are GTSNPN and SVGIG. Here V drops 0 bases and J drops 6 bases, and the junction holds 12 bases not matched to any gene. Sequencing input: naive CD4+ T cells sorted from blood. The cell subset or site tag for this specimen amounts to: CD45RA+ positively selected. The receptor comes from a man aged 18 to 30 in good health. The sequence links TRBV30 to TRBJ2-7; 12 bases in the junction line up with TRBD1. At the DNA level, the sequence is TGTGCCTGGAGTGTATGGGACAGGGGGCTCCCCGGGGTCGAGCAGTACTTC. Translated, it gives CAWSVWDRGLPGVEQYF.